The 23 T cell receptor beta chains reported below all come from one sample, sequenced in a study of tumor-infiltrating lymphocytes in primary liver carcinoma. The authors made TCR beta cDNA from about 500 ng total RNA with a constant-region primer. It was through three nested multiplex PCR rounds of slightly modified ARM-PCR that TCR beta libraries arose. A C-beta reverse primer and TRBV1-TRBV30 forward primers served in each of the first two PCR rounds, at approximately 10 cycles apiece. TCRdb re-analysed the multiplex PCR reads in MiXCR, keeping a single row per CDR3 protein. The profile shows approximately 340,000 distinct CDR3 sequences, roughly two thirds of them singletons. Both blood RNA, taken from unsorted whole blood, and germline DNA were extracted. Input material: peripheral blood. The receptors were gathered from a man aged 40-49 years with primary liver carcinoma and hepatitis B virus infection.

Note on this clonotype: A much larger clone differs by one base, so this may be a read error. This chain connects TRBV10-2 to TRBJ2-1, with D possibly TRBD1 on 5 matching bases. CDR3 length equals 13 residues. V lost 9 bases and J lost 6, with 15 bases in between. Germline assignment: CDR1 WSHSY and CDR2 SAAADI. The CDR3 protein is CARSHRISNEQFF. DNA for the CDR3: TGCGCCAGAAGCCACAGGATCTCCAATGAGCAGTTCTTC.

A word on this clonotype: At one end the junction does not follow the germline gene, possibly because of a read error. The rearrangement joins TRBV6-6 to TRBJ2-5, with a weak D call TRBD1 (6 bases). The CDR3 is 15 amino acids. The V gene's germline CDR1 is MNHNY and CDR2 SVGAGI (reference sequence). The CDR3 spells CASSYTRDTQETKYF. The CDR3 DNA sequence: TGTGCCAGCAGTTACACCCGGGACACACAAGAGACCAAGTACTTC.

The CDR3 DNA sequence: TGTGCCAGCAGCCCAGAGGGGGCCGTAATGAACACTGAAGCTTTCTTT. This codes for CASSPEGAVMNTEAFF. The chain joins TRBV5-6 to TRBJ1-1, with TRBD1 matching over 7 bases. This CDR3 has 16 residues. CDR1 is SGHDT and CDR2 is YYEEEE in the germline V gene. The junction had 9 bases not matched to a gene; V was cut back by 4 bases and J by 0 bases.

Many counts were recorded for this clonotype. J is TRBJ2-7 and V is TRBV7-8, with a weak D call TRBD1 (5 bases). The CDR3 contains 13 residues. The V and J ends lost 6 bases and 5 bases respectively, with 14 bases between them. CDR1 and CDR2 (germline): SGHVS, FQNEAQ. DNA for the CDR3: TGTGCCAGCAGGCTACAGGACCTCGACGAGCAGTACTTC. Amino acids: CASRLQDLDEQYF.

Worth noting for this clonotype: A read error may be the cause here, since a much bigger clone is one base away. The chain has TRBV4-1 and TRBJ1-5, with a tentative D call TRBD1 (5 bases). Germline V gene lookup returns CDR1 MGHRA and CDR2 YSYEKL. This CDR3 comprises 14 residues. CDR3 sequence: CARSQEPNRGPQHF. The CDR3 nucleotides are TGCGCCAGGAGCCAAGAGCCAAATAGGGGGCCCCAGCATTTT.

This clonotype was counted only a few times. V is TRBV6-7 and J is TRBJ1-3; D perhaps matches TRBD1 (5 bases). TRBV6-7 has ORF status, its function being uncertain. This CDR3 has 18 amino acids. The V end was cut by 4 bases, the J end by 1 base, with 20 bases between. Written as DNA, the CDR3 is TGTGCCAGCAGTTCCCCGTGGGGGATCGGCGGTTCTGGAAACACCATATATTTT. Translating it yields CASSSPWGIGGSGNTIYF.

The sample holds many counts of this clonotype. The chain recombines TRBV4-2 with TRBJ2-7; D may match TRBD1 or TRBD2 (5 bases each). CDR1 LGHNA and CDR2 YNFKEQ come from the germline V gene. This CDR3 has 16 residues. V was trimmed by 0 bases and J by 2 bases, leaving 14 bases between them. CDR3 loop: CASSQDGDGSAYEQYF. Written as DNA, the CDR3 is TGTGCCAGCAGCCAAGATGGGGACGGCTCAGCCTACGAGCAGTACTTC.

This clonotype occurred a few times. Since a much larger clone is just one base distant, this may be a read error. The V call is TRBV29-1, the J call TRBJ2-2; TRBD2 matches at 8 bases. V shed 5 bases and J 5 bases; nucleotides not matched to a gene: 10. Germline CDR1 and CDR2: SQVTM and ANQGSEA. The CDR3 extends over 15 amino acids. CDR3 in amino acids: CSVQPSGSVTGELFF. The CDR3 DNA sequence: TGCAGCGTTCAACCAAGCGGGAGTGTGACCGGGGAGCTGTTTTTT.

V gene TRBV5-1 combines with J gene TRBJ2-1, with D tentatively TRBD1 (6 bases). The length of the CDR3 is 18 residues. Germline values: CDR1 SGHRS, CDR2 YFSETQ. V dropped 0 bases and J dropped 0 bases, with 16 bases sitting between them. The CDR3 sequence: CASSLEGYRGNSYNEQFF. DNA of the CDR3: TGCGCCAGCAGCTTGGAGGGATATAGGGGGAACTCCTACAATGAGCAGTTCTTC.

A note on this clonotype: One junction end disagrees with the germline gene, perhaps due to a read error. The gene calls are TRBV11-3 and TRBJ2-1; TRBD2 might be the D (5 bases). Germline values: CDR1 SGHNT, CDR2 YENEEA. The CDR3 covers 17 residues. The DNA of the CDR3 is TGTGCAAGCAGCTTGAGCCTTACTAGTGCCTCCTACAATGAGCGGTTCTTC. Protein product: CASSLSLTSASYNERFF. The whole variable domain, filled in from reference TRBV11-3 and TRBJ2-1, reads EAGVVQSPRYKIIEKKQPVAFWCNPISGHNTLYWYLQNLGQGPELLIRYENEEAVDDSQLPKDRFSAERLKGVDSTLKIQPAELGDSAVYLCASSLSLTSASYNERFFGPGTRLTVL.

This clonotype was seen more than once but under ten times. A much larger clone lies one base from this, so it may be a read error. V gene TRBV6-2 or TRBV6-3 combines with J gene TRBJ2-1, with 7 bases matching TRBD2. In germline, CDR1 is MNHEY, CDR2 SVGEGT. The CDR3 runs to 16 residues. V trimming: 6 bases; J trimming: 2 bases; junction bases outside the gene matches: 10. The CDR3 nucleotides are TGTGCCAGCAGGTCCCTAGCGGTAGGACCCTACAATGAGCAGTTCTTC. It specifies CASRSLAVGPYNEQFF.

Regarding this clonotype: One end of the junction does not line up with germline, which may come from a read error. The chain joins TRBV6-6 to TRBJ2-7, with D hard to call. The length of the CDR3 is 13 residues. From germline, CDR1 is MNHNY and CDR2 SVGAGI (reference sequence). The CDR3 DNA sequence: TGTGACAGCATTGTTACAGTGGGCTACGAGCAGTACTTC. It translates to CDSIVTVGYEQYF.

Worth noting for this clonotype: This sequence may be a read error, since a much larger clone differs from it by one base. The chain joins TRBV6-6 to TRBJ2-7; D tentatively fits TRBD1 or TRBD2 (5 bases each). Germline V gene data show CDR1 as MNHNY and CDR2 as SVGAGI (reference sequence). Trimming took off 5 bases at V and 0 bases at J, with 20 bases between the two ends. The CDR3 extends over 17 amino acids. The CDR3 region is CASSHQGRLDSSYEQYF. CDR3 bases: TGTGCCAGCAGTCATCAGGGACGCCTAGATAGCTCCTACGAGCAGTACTTC.

As regards this clonotype: At one of its ends the junction is not consistent with the germline gene, which may arise from a read error. The chain recombines TRBV12-3 or TRBV12-4 with TRBJ1-2; D uncertain. The CDR3 has 12 amino acids. The CDR3 protein is CASSPDRYGYSF. In DNA, the CDR3 is TGTGCCAGTAGTCCCGACCGGTATGGCTACTCCTTC.

The table lists this clonotype with a few counts. The chain joins TRBV1 to TRBJ2-3; TRBD2, as called in the table, went unchecked against the DNA. TRBV1 is marked as a pseudogene. This CDR3 contains 18 residues. The CDR3 here is CTRLPSGRALTHTDTQYF. The CDR3 DNA follows: TGCACCAGGCTCCCTAGCGGGAGGGCCCTTACCCACACAGATACGCAGTATTTT.

Regarding this clonotype: The conserved final phenylalanine or tryptophan is absent from the CDR3, which likely points to a read error. This sequence joins TRBV6-2 or TRBV6-3 and TRBJ1-2, with D hard to call. The CDR3 extends over 12 amino acids. Looked up from germline, CDR1 is MNHEY and CDR2 is SVGEGT. With 2 bases removed from V and 3 bases from J, the gap between germline ends came to 4 bases. The CDR3, as DNA: TGTGCCAGCAGTTACGGGGACTATGGCTACACCCTC. Translating it yields CASSYGDYGYTL.

Worth noting for this clonotype: The junction departs from germline at one end; a sequencing error may be responsible. The rearrangement links TRBV6-1 to TRBJ2-1; 9 bases are a match to TRBD2. There are 16 residues in the CDR3. CDR1 is MNHNS and CDR2 is SASEGT in the germline V gene. CDR3 amino acids: CASSESAGGYYNGQFF. The CDR3, as DNA: TGTGCCAGCAGTGAATCGGCGGGAGGGTACTACAATGGGCAGTTCTTC.

For this clonotype: This may be a read error: a much more frequent sequence differs by one nucleotide. The V and J genes are TRBV6-1 and TRBJ1-5; D may be TRBD1 (5 bases). The ends were cut back, 6 bases at V and 4 bases at J, with 19 bases in the middle. From germline, CDR1 is MNHNS and CDR2 SASEGT. The CDR3 spans 16 residues. The CDR3 DNA sequence: TGTGCCAGCAGGAGGGAGGACGGGGGAGCTAATCAGCCCCAGCATTTT. It yields the protein CASRREDGGANQPQHF.

Turning to this clonotype: A junction boundary mismatches the germline segment, possibly from a read error. The chain is built from TRBV11-1 and TRBJ2-7; tentatively, D is TRBD1 or TRBD2 (5 bases each). This CDR3 spans 13 amino acids. The germline V gene encodes CDR1 SGHAT and CDR2 FQDESV (reference sequence). This CDR3 reads CTSSSDAGGEQYF. CDR3 coding DNA: TGTACCAGTAGCTCCGACGCTGGGGGCGAGCAGTACTTC.

A remark on this clonotype: This may be a read error, as it is one base from a much larger clone. The chain couples TRBV5-4 to TRBJ2-3; D remains unclear. The CDR3 is made up of 13 amino acids. Germline values: CDR1 SGHNT, CDR2 YYREEE (reference sequence). CDR3 loop: CVSSSDLPDTQYF. The CDR3 nucleotides are TGTGTCAGCAGCTCGGACCTTCCGGATACGCAGTATTTT. The whole variable domain, filled in from reference TRBV5-4 and TRBJ2-3, reads ETGVTQSPTHLIKTRGQQVTLRCSSQSGHNTVSWYQQALGQGPQFIFQYYREEENGRGNFPPRFSGLQFPNYSSELNVNALELDDSALYLCVSSSDLPDTQYFGPGTRLTVL.

This clonotype was observed at least ten times. This chain connects TRBV12-3 or TRBV12-4 to TRBJ2-5; D ambiguous. V gave up 5 bases and J gave up 1 base, with 8 bases separating them. The CDR3 totals 13 residues. The CDR3 bases are TGTGCCAGCAGTGCCGCGGTCCAAGAGACCCAGTACTTC. It translates to CASSAAVQETQYF.

The gene calls are TRBV24-1 and TRBJ2-5; D gene unclear. The CDR3 extends over 12 amino acids. The germline V gene encodes CDR1 KGHDR and CDR2 SFDVKD. The V and J ends lost 2 bases and 6 bases respectively, with 6 bases between them. CDR3 loop: CATSDSRQTQYF. In nucleotides, the CDR3 is TGTGCCACCAGTGATTCGCGGCAGACCCAGTACTTC.

On this clonotype itself: The CDR3 does not close with the conserved phenylalanine or tryptophan, likely indicating a read error. The chain joins TRBV12-3 or TRBV12-4 to TRBJ2-7; no clear D gene. The CDR3 extends over 11 amino acids. The CDR3 sequence: CTSSLTHEQYL. In DNA, the CDR3 is TGTACCAGCAGTTTAACCCACGAGCAGTACTTA.